Listed below are T cell receptor beta chains from one sample, sequenced in a study of T cell repertoires in cytomegalovirus infection. TCRdb itself ran the reads through MiXCR, one entry per CDR3 protein. Of hundreds of thousands of distinct CDR3 sequences in the sample, 25% to 35% are singletons; the top ten hold roughly 20%. What these receptors recognize is not known. This material consisted of cultured PBMCs, taken from culture after CMV antigen stimulation. Every receptor here comes from a human donor in good health (CMV status not recorded). Some clones in this sample may be carry-over from other donors' samples. The CDR3 runs from the conserved cysteine through the conserved F or W. The D gene is left open where the match is weak. The size of a clone is reported for some rows only, either as once, few or many, or as a class for expanded clones.

abundance	d_gene	j_gene	v_gene	len	CDR3nt	CDR3aa
-	TRBD1	TRBJ2-2	TRBV29-1	14	TGCAGCGTTCCCCGACAGGGTTCGACCGGGGAGCTGTTTTTT	CSVPRQGSTGELFF
-	-	TRBJ1-4	TRBV9	17	TGTGCCAGCAGCGTCGGCTTCCGTCTATCCCCTAATGAAAAACTGTTTTTT	CASSVGFRLSPNEKLFF
few	-	TRBJ1-1	TRBV19	15	TGTGCCAGTAGTCTGAATGGGGTCATGGACACTGAAGCTTTCTTT	CASSLNGVMDTEAFF
few	-	TRBJ2-1	TRBV5-1	13	TGCGCCAGCAGCCCCGGGACGGACAATGAGCAGTTCTTC	CASSPGTDNEQFF
-	-	TRBJ1-5	TRBV19	15	TGTGCCAGTAGTATAGGACAAAATGTTGATCAGCCCCAGCATTTT	CASSIGQNVDQPQHF
-	-	TRBJ2-1	TRBV11-1	14	TGTGCCAGCAGCCCCCGGGGGGCTTACAATGAGCAGTTCTTC	CASSPRGAYNEQFF
-	-	TRBJ2-3	TRBV28	14	TGTGCCAGCAGCCCCCAAGTGGGTAGAGATACGCAGTATTTT	CASSPQVGRDTQYF
-	-	TRBJ1-6	TRBV7-9	16	TGTGCCAGCAGCCTAGCCGCCGGGACACCAAATTCACCCCTCCACTTT	CASSLAAGTPNSPLHF
many	-	TRBJ2-1	TRBV6-1	15	TGTGCCAGCAGTGCGCCGGACTGGGGGGACAATGAGCAGTTCTTC	CASSAPDWGDNEQFF
many	TRBD1	TRBJ1-2	TRBV7-2	14	TGTGCCAGCAGACTAGGACAGGGCGGCTATGGCTACACCTTC	CASRLGQGGYGYTF
few	-	TRBJ1-5	TRBV7-6	14	TGTGCCAGCAGCTTAGAAGGGGTCGGTCAGCCCCAGCATTTT	CASSLEGVGQPQHF
-	-	TRBJ1-1	TRBV4-1	15	TGCGCCAGCAGCCAAGATTCATCGACCCTCACTGAAGCTTTCTTT	CASSQDSSTLTEAFF
-	-	TRBJ2-2	TRBV15	16	TGTGCCACCAGCTCCCCGGGACACATCGGAGCCGGGGAGCTGTTTTTT	CATSSPGHIGAGELFF
-	TRBD2	TRBJ2-7	TRBV11-2	19	TGTGCCAGCAGCTTATGGTTAGCTAGCGGGGGACTGCCTTCCTACGAGCAGTACTTC	CASSLWLASGGLPSYEQYF
few	-	TRBJ2-1	TRBV4-1	16	TGCGCCAGCCGTAATATGGACGGGAGTTCCTACAATGAGCAGTTCTTC	CASRNMDGSSYNEQFF
many	-	TRBJ2-6	TRBV7-2	16	TGTGCCAGCAGCTTAGGACAGGTGCGTGGGGCCAACGTCCTGACTTTC	CASSLGQVRGANVLTF
-	-	TRBJ1-2	TRBV20-1	13	TGCAGTGCTAGACAGACCGATATGCATGGCTACACCTTC	CSARQTDMHGYTF
few	-	TRBJ2-3	TRBV28	15	TGTGCCAGCAGTCCCCCGGACAGCCCCACAGATACGCAGTATTTT	CASSPPDSPTDTQYF
-	TRBD1	TRBJ2-1	TRBV11-2	15	TGTGCCAGCAGCGTGGGACAGGGCTCCTACAATGAGCAGTTCTTC	CASSVGQGSYNEQFF
-	TRBD2	TRBJ2-1	TRBV3-1	17	TGTGCCAGCAGCCGGGCGACTAGCGGGGGGGCCAGTGGTGAGCAGTTCTTC	CASSRATSGGASGEQFF
few	-	TRBJ1-5	TRBV4-1	16	TGTGCCAGCAGCCAAGAGGTGTCGGACACTAATCAGCCCCAGCATTTT	CASSQEVSDTNQPQHF
-	TRBD2	TRBJ2-1	TRBV10-3	17	TGTGCCATCAGTGAGTGGACCGGGACTAGCGGTTACAATGAGCAGTTCTTC	CAISEWTGTSGYNEQFF
-	TRBD2	TRBJ2-3	TRBV6-2/TRBV6-3	16	TGTGCCAGCAGTTACAAGCGGGAGGGCCTGCAAGATACGCAGTATTTT	CASSYKREGLQDTQYF
-	-	TRBJ1-5	TRBV18	16	TGTGCCAGCTCACCAACGAGGGAGGGAAACAATCAGCCCCAGCATTTT	CASSPTREGNNQPQHF
few	TRBD2	TRBJ2-1	TRBV6-6	16	TGTGCCAGCAGTTACTCGCCGGGGCGGGGGGGCCATGAGCAGTTCTTC	CASSYSPGRGGHEQFF
-	-	TRBJ2-1	TRBV12-3/TRBV12-4	14	TGTGCCAGCAGTAACAATAGATATGACAATGAGCAGTTCTTC	CASSNNRYDNEQFF
-	-	TRBJ1-3	TRBV5-1	17	TGCGCCAGCAGCTTGAACACCGTACTGAGCTCTGGAAACACCATATATTTT	CASSLNTVLSSGNTIYF
few	-	TRBJ1-2	TRBV19	15	TGTGCCAGTAGTATCAATACTAGAACAACGGAGGGCTACACCTTC	CASSINTRTTEGYTF
-	-	TRBJ2-3	TRBV11-2	15	TGTGCCAGCAGCCCGGGACCGGAGCGGACAGATACGCAGTATTTT	CASSPGPERTDTQYF
-	TRBD2	TRBJ2-3	TRBV4-2	16	TGTGCCAGCAGCCAAGATTTCGGGAGGGCTACAGATACGCAGTATTTT	CASSQDFGRATDTQYF
few	-	TRBJ2-5	TRBV2	13	TGTGCCAGCAGTTTCACTAGTAAGGAGACCCAGTACTTC	CASSFTSKETQYF
-	TRBD1	TRBJ2-5	TRBV7-6	15	TGTGCCAGCAGCTCCCAGACAGGGAGAGGAGAGACCCAGTACTTC	CASSSQTGRGETQYF
-	TRBD1	TRBJ1-3	TRBV28	16	TGTGCCAGCAGTCTCCACTCGGGACAGGGGGGAAACACCATATATTTT	CASSLHSGQGGNTIYF
-	-	TRBJ1-5	TRBV20-1	14	TGCAGTGCTAGGGGTCCCAATAGCAATCAGCCCCAGCATTTT	CSARGPNSNQPQHF
few	-	TRBJ1-1	TRBV29-1	13	TGCAGCGGTGTGGGAGCCGCACACACTGAAGCTTTCTTT	CSGVGAAHTEAFF
-	-	TRBJ2-2	TRBV18	18	TGTGCCAGCTCACCTTGGCAAGGTCCCAATCTTAACACCGGGGAGCTGTTTTTT	CASSPWQGPNLNTGELFF
few	-	TRBJ2-3	TRBV19	13	TGTGCCACCCAGGGGAGGGCTGGAGATACGCAGTATTTT	CATQGRAGDTQYF
-	-	TRBJ2-5	TRBV18	15	TGTGCCAGCTCACCACCGTTAGATACCCAAGAGACCCAGTACTTC	CASSPPLDTQETQYF
-	TRBD1	TRBJ2-1	TRBV7-4	12	TGTGCCAGCAGCCGTCAGGGGGATGAGCAGTTCTTC	CASSRQGDEQFF
-	TRBD2	TRBJ2-7	TRBV28	17	TGTGCCAGCAGCCCGTCCGAGGCTAGCGGGATTGTGAACGAGCAGTACTTC	CASSPSEASGIVNEQYF
-	-	TRBJ2-7	TRBV4-1	15	TGCGCCAGCAGCCAAGATACGGGTGTAACCTACGAGCAGTACTTC	CASSQDTGVTYEQYF
-	-	TRBJ1-3	TRBV6-2/TRBV6-3	14	TGTGCCAGCAGCTCGATCGTCTCTGGAAACACCATATATTTT	CASSSIVSGNTIYF
-	-	TRBJ2-1	TRBV19	15	TGTGCCAGTAGTCCCCTGACGGGAGTTTACAATGAGCAGTTCTTC	CASSPLTGVYNEQFF
-	-	TRBJ1-3	TRBV5-1	15	TGCGCCAGCAGCCCGGGACGGACCTCTGGAAACACCATATATTTT	CASSPGRTSGNTIYF
-	-	TRBJ1-2	TRBV7-9	15	TGTGCCAGCAGCGGCGGGGTGTGGGCTAACTATGGCTACACCTTC	CASSGGVWANYGYTF